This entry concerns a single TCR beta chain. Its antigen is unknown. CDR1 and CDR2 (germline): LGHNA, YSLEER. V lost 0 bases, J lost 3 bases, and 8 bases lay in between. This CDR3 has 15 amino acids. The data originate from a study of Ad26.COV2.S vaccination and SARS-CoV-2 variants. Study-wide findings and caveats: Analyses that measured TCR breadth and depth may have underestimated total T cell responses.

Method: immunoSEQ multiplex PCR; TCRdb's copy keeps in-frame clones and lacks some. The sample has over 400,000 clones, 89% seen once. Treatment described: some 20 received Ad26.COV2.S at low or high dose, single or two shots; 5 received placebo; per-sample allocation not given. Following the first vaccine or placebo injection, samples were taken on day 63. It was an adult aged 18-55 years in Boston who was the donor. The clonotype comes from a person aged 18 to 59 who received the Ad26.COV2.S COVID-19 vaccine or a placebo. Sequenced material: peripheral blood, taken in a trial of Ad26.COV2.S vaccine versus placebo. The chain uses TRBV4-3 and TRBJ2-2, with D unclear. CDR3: CASSQEFGYTGELFF. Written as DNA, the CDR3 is TGCGCCAGCAGCCAAGAATTCGGGTACACCGGGGAGCTGTTTTTT.